This TCR beta chain stems from a study of blood T cell repertoires in COVID-19 (dated by TCRdb to 2018 to 2021). Background on the whole study: Collaborator samples came from the United States, Italy and Spain and covered acute and convalescent phases of COVID-19. A freely available public database, intended as a resource for researchers studying the immune response to SARS-CoV-2, is where the repertoires were released. The prospective study material was composed of cDNA or gDNA derived from T cells, B-cell-depleted T cells, or PBMCs. Subjects who had been exposed to COVID-19, were actively infected with it, or had recovered from it provided the deeply sampled blood TCRbeta repertoires that made up the dataset. HLA class I and class II types, where available, came from metadata supplied by the sample provider rather than from assay-based typing. The sample metadata nearly always contained a de-identified subject ID, COVID-19 status, age in years and sex. The samples were drawn from two sources: the first 160 participants of the ongoing ImmuneRACE study, and 1,000 to 1,500 subjects contributed by 6 global collaborators.

There are 11 amino acids in the CDR3, from cysteine to phenylalanine inclusive. Only the CDR3 DNA stays, 33 bases, in frame from base 1. Trimming at the junction amounts to 4 bases on V and 5 bases on J, and the germline ends lie 8 bases apart. CDR1 and CDR2, looked up from the germline V gene, are SQVTM and ANQGSEA. Concerning this clone itself: The clone's antigen remains unknown. Within one base of it there is no much larger clone, and no base qualities were kept.

The immunoSEQ Assay, a bias-controlled multiplex PCR, was used to amplify TCRbeta CDR3 regions from genomic DNA. As for the original processing: The number of nucleated cells in each sample was estimated by amplification of reference gene primers within the assay. Sequence reads were collapsed and filtered to measure the absolute abundance of every unique TCRbeta CDR3 rearrangement. For each sample, productive Simpson clonality was calculated by taking the square root of Simpson's diversity index across productive rearrangements. The table comes from immuneACCESS by way of TCRdb, which keeps in-frame sequences with V and J called. Part of the clones is missing from these tables; in studies checked, under half for an unresolved V gene and the rest for unknown reasons. The V and J calls and clone size come from that table; D and trimming were worked out from the DNA. The table for this sample lists roughly 38,000 clones; about nine tenths of them were counted only once. Around an eighth of the sample is taken by the ten largest.

What the work shows at the level of the full study, not this receptor alone: The quantity of clinical and demographic metadata differed by source and by participant and was supplied without curation.

Whole blood was collected in K2EDTA tubes by collaborating institutions according to the institutions' own protocols. For TCRbeta analysis, collaborators shipped samples in one of three forms: frozen whole blood, isolated PBMCs, or DNA extracted from either of those sample types. Sequencing was done on a sample of peripheral blood. The sequence joins TRBV29-1 to TRBJ1-1, with the D segment identity uncertain. The sequence was obtained from a man between 65 and 79 years old with acute or convalescent COVID-19. The CDR3 reads CSVGGRTEAFF. The DNA sequence follows: TGCAGCGTTGGTGGCAGGACTGAAGCTTTCTTT.